This T cell receptor (beta chain) was obtained from a study of shared clonotypes between healthy human individuals. Turning to the study itself: Per-donor plates numbered three CD4 naive, three CD4 memory, two CD8 naive and one CD8 memory.

The CDR3 spans 12 residues. Trimming took off 4 bases at V and 12 bases at J, with 14 bases between the two ends. Germline loops: CDR1 SGHRS, CDR2 YFSETQ. Clones were sequenced by immunoSEQ multiplex PCR, and TCRdb holds only the in-frame ones, with some missing. This sample has around 700,000 clones, with approximately 79% found just once. The genes are TRBV5-1 and TRBJ2-1; D is perhaps TRBD2 (6 bases). The TCR comes from a woman aged 25 to 39 in good health. Sequencing was done on a sample of memory CD4+ T cells sorted from blood. Subset noted: CD45RA-negative fraction. CDR3: CASSTSSDRQFF. CDR3 nucleotides: TGCGCCAGCAGCACCTCTAGCGACAGGCAGTTCTTC.